A selection of T cell receptor beta chains follows, all from one sample in a study of cytomegalovirus exposure and HLA in healthy donors. Generated by immunoSEQ multiplex PCR, the TCRdb table keeps only in-frame clones and is missing some. Of approximately 170,000 clones detected, roughly 80% appear once; the ten largest clones hold 2.4%. What was sequenced was PBMCs. Every receptor here comes from a male donor in good health and CMV-seronegative. Each CDR3 is given with its conserved first and last residue. A D gene is named only where the DNA matches it firmly. The listing skips clone size in some rows; elsewhere it reads once, few, many or a size class.

j_call | clone_size | d_call | v_call | cdr3_nt | cdr3_aa
TRBJ2-1 | NA | TRBD2 | TRBV2 | TGTGCCAGCGGCCTGTCGACTAGCAGCTACAATGAGCAGTTCTTC | CASGLSTSSYNEQFF
TRBJ1-5 | few | NA | TRBV4-3 | TGCGCCAGCAGCGGTCAGTACGACAATCAGCCCCAGCATTTT | CASSGQYDNQPQHF
TRBJ2-7 | NA | TRBD2 | TRBV27 | TGTGCCAGCAGTCTGAGCGGGGGGGCGGGGTACGAGCAGTACTTC | CASSLSGGAGYEQYF
TRBJ1-1 | NA | TRBD1 | TRBV27 | TGTGCCAGCAGTTGGGACAGGGGCAGGACTGAAGCTTTCTTT | CASSWDRGRTEAFF
TRBJ2-7 | few | TRBD1 | TRBV4-1 | TGCGCCAGCAGCCAGGCCAGGGGGTACTACGAGCAGTACTTC | CASSQARGYYEQYF
TRBJ1-6 | NA | NA | TRBV2 | TGTGCCAGCAATGCGCTAGGGGGTTCACCCCTCCACTTT | CASNALGGSPLHF
TRBJ1-5 | few | TRBD1 | TRBV7-2 | TGTGCCAGCAGCTGGACAGGGATTCAGCCCCAGCATTTT | CASSWTGIQPQHF
TRBJ2-5 | NA | TRBD2 | TRBV9 | TGTGCCAGCAGCGGGACTAGCGGGAGTGGGGAAGAGACCCAGTACTTC | CASSGTSGSGEETQYF
TRBJ2-7 | NA | TRBD2 | TRBV28 | TGTGCCAGCATATGGGGGCTAGCGGGAGGTTCCTACGAGCAGTACTTC | CASIWGLAGGSYEQYF
TRBJ1-4 | NA | NA | TRBV7-2 | TGTGCCAGCAGCTTAGGGGGGGTGGGGTATGAAAAACTGTTTTTT | CASSLGGVGYEKLFF
TRBJ2-7 | few | NA | TRBV21-1 | TGTGCCAGCAGTAAGGACTTACGACACGAGCAGTACTTC | CASSKDLRHEQYF
TRBJ1-2 | NA | NA | TRBV9 | TGTGCCAGCAGCGTAGGACAGCAAAACTATGGCTACACCTTC | CASSVGQQNYGYTF
TRBJ2-5 | NA | NA | TRBV6-1 | TGTGCCAGCAAGCTAGGGGCACGGGAGACCCAGTACTTC | CASKLGARETQYF
TRBJ1-1 | NA | NA | TRBV30 | TGTGCCTGGAGTGTACGGGAGAGTTGGACTGAAGCTTTCTTT | CAWSVRESWTEAFF
TRBJ1-2 | NA | NA | TRBV27 | TGTGCCAGCAGTTCTGATCACTATGGCTACCCCTTC | CASSSDHYGYPF
TRBJ2-5 | NA | TRBD1 | TRBV6-5 | TGTGCCAGCAGTCCAGGGGGTTCGAAGGAGACCCAGTACTTC | CASSPGGSKETQYF